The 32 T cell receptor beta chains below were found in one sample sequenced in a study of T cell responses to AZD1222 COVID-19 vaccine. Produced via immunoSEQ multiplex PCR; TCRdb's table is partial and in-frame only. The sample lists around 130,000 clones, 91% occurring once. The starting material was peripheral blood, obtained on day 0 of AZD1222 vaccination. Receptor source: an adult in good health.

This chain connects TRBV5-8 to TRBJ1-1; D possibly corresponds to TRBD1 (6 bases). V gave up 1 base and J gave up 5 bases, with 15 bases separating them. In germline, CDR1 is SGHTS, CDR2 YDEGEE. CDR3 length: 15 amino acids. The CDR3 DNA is TGTGCCAGCAGCTTGCGGGACACCTTAGGGACTGAAGCTTTCTTT. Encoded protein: CASSLRDTLGTEAFF.

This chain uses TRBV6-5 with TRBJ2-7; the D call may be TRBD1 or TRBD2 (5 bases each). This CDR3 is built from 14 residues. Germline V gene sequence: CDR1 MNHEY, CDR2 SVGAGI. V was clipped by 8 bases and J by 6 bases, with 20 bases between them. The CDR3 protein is CASVETGRGSEQYF. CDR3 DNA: TGTGCCAGCGTCGAGACGGGAAGGGGATCCGAGCAGTACTTC.

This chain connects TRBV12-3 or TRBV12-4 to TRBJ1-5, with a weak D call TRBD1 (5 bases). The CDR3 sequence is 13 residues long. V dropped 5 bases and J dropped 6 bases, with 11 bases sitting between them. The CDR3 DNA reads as TGTGCCAGCAGTAACAGGATGGCTCAGCCCCAGCATTTT. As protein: CASSNRMAQPQHF.

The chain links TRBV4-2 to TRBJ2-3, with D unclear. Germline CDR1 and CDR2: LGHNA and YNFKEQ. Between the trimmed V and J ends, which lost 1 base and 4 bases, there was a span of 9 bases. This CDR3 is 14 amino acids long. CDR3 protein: CASSQGVVADTQYF. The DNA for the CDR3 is TGTGCCAGCAGCCAAGGGGTAGTAGCAGATACGCAGTATTTT.

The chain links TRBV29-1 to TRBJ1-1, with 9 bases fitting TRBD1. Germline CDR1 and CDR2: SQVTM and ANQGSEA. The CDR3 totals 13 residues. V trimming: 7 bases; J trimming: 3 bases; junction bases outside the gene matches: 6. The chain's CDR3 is CSADRGVDTEAFF. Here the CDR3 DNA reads TGCAGCGCTGACAGGGGGGTTGACACTGAAGCTTTCTTT.

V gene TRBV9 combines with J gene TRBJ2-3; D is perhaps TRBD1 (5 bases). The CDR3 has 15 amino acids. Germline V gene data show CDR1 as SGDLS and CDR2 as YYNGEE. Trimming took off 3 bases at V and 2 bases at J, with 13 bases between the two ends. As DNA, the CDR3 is TGTGCCAGCAGCGCGGCAGGGTTCCCCACAGATACGCAGTATTTT. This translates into CASSAAGFPTDTQYF.

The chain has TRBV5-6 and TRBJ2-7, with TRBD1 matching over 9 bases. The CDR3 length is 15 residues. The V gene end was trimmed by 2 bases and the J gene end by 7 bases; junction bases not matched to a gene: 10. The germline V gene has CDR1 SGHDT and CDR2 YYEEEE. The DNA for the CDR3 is TGTGCCAGCAGCTTTTCCGGGACAGGGTCAGGTGAGCAGTACTTC. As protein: CASSFSGTGSGEQYF.

CDR3 bases: TGCAGTGCTAGTGTCGACCGGGGTTACAATGAGCAGTTCTTC. Its translation is CSASVDRGYNEQFF. The chain has TRBV20-1 and TRBJ2-1, with D perhaps matching TRBD2 (5 bases). The CDR3 runs 14 residues. Germline assignment: CDR1 DFQATT and CDR2 SNEGSKA (reference sequence). Trimming stripped 3 bases from V and 4 bases from J, with 13 bases between.

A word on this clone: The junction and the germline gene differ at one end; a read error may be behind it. The CDR3 is CASSPKDTDAQYF. In DNA, the CDR3 is TGTGCCAGCAGCCCAAAGGACACAGATGCGCAGTATTTT. The chain joins TRBV3-1 (or the pseudogene TRBV3-2) to TRBJ2-3; D possibly corresponds to TRBD1 (5 bases). The CDR3 length is 13 residues. Germline assignment: CDR1 LGHDT and CDR2 YNNKEL (reference sequence).

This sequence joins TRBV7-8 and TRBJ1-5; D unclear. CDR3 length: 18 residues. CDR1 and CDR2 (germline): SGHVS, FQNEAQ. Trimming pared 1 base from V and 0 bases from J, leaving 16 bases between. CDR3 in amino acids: CASSLGWWGSSSNQPQHF. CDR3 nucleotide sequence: TGTGCCAGCAGCTTAGGTTGGTGGGGATCTTCTAGCAATCAGCCCCAGCATTTT.

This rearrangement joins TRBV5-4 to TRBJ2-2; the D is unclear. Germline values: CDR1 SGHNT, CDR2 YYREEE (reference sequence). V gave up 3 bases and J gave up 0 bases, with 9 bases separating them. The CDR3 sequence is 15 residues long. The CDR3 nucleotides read TGTGCCAGCAGCTCTGAAGTCGCGAACACCGGGGAGCTGTTTTTT. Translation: CASSSEVANTGELFF.

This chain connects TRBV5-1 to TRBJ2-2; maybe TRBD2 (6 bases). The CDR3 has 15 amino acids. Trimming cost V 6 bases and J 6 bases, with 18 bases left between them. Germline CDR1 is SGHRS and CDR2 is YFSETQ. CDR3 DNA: TGCGCCAGCACCCCCGGGGGAGAGGGAGCCGGGGAGCTGTTTTTT. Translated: CASTPGGEGAGELFF.

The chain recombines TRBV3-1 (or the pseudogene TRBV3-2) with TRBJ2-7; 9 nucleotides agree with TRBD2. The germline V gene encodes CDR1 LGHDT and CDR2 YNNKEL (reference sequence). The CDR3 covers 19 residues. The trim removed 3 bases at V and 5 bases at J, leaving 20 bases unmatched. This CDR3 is CASSQETMGWLAGRNEQYF. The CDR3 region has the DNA TGTGCCAGCAGCCAGGAAACCATGGGGTGGCTAGCGGGAAGGAACGAGCAGTACTTC.

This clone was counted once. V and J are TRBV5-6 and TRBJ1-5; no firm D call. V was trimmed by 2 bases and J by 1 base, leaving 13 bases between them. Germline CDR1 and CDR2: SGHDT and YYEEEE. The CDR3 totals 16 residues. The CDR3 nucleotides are TGTGCCAGCAGCTTAGGGAGCCGGGTCAGCAATCAGCCCCAGCATTTT. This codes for CASSLGSRVSNQPQHF.

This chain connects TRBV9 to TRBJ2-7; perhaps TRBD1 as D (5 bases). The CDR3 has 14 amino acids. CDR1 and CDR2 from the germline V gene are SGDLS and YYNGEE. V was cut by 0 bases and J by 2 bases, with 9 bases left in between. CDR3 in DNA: TGTGCCAGCAGCGTAGCTGGGGCAGCCTACGAGCAGTACTTC. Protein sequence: CASSVAGAAYEQYF.

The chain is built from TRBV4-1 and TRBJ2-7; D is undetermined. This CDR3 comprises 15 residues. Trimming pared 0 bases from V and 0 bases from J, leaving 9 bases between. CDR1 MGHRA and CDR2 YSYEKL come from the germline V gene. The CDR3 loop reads CASSQDPWVSYEQYF. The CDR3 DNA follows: TGCGCCAGCAGCCAAGATCCTTGGGTCTCCTACGAGCAGTACTTC.

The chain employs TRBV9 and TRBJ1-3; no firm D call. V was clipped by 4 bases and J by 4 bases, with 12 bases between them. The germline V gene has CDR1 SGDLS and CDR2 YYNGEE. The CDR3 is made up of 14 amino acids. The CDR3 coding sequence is TGTGCCAGCAGCCAAACATGGGAAGGAAACACCATATATTTT. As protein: CASSQTWEGNTIYF.

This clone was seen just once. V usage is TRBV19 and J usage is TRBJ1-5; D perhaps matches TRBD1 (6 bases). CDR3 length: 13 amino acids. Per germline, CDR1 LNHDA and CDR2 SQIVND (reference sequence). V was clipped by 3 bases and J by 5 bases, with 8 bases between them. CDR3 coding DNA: TGTGCCAGTAGTATGGACAGAGATCAGCCCCAGCATTTT. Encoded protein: CASSMDRDQPQHF. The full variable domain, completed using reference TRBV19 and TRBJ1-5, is DGGITQSPKYLFRKEGQNVTLSCEQNLNHDAMYWYRQDPGQGLRLIYYSQIVNDFQKGDIAEGYSVSREKKESFPLTVTSAQKNPTAFYLCASSMDRDQPQHFGDGTRLSIL.

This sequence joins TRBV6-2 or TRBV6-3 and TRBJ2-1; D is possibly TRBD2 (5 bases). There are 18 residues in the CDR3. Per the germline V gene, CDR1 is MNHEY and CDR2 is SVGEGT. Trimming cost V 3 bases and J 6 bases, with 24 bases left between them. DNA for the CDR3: TGTGCCAGCAGTTATTTTCCGGGAAGCCCCGGATCCACCAATGAGCAGTTCTTC. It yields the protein CASSYFPGSPGSTNEQFF.

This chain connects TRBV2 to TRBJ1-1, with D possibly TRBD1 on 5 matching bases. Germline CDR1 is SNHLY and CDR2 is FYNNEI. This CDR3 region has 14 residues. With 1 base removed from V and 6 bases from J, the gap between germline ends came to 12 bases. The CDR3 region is CASSEGTRVAEAFF. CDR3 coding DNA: TGTGCCAGCAGTGAAGGGACACGGGTCGCTGAAGCTTTCTTT.

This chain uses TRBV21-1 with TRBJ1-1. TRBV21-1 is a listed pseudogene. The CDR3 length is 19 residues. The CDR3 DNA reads TGTGCCAGCAGCAAATGCGGGGCACCGAATAAGGGGCGGGGCACTGAAGCTTTCTTT. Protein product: CASSKCGAPNKGRGTEAFF.

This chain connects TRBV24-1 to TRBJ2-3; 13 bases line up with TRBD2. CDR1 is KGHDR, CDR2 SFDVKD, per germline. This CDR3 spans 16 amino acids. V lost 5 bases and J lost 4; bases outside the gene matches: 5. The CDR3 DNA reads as TGTGCCACCAGTGGGACTAGCGGGAGAAGCGCAGATACGCAGTATTTT. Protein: CATSGTSGRSADTQYF.

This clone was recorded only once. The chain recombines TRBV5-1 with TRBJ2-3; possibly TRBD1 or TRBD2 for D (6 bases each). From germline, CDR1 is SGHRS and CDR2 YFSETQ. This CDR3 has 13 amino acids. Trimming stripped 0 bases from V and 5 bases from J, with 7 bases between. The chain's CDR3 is CASSLEGGDTQYF. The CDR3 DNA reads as TGCGCCAGCAGCTTGGAGGGGGGAGATACGCAGTATTTT.

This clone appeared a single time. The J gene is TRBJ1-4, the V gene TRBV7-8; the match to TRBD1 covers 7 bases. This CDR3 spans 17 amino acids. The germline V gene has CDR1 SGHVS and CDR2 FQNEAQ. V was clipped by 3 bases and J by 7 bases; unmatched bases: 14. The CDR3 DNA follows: TGTGCCAGCAGCTTCCCGCCACAGGGGAGGGTAGGTGAAAAACTGTTTTTT. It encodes CASSFPPQGRVGEKLFF.

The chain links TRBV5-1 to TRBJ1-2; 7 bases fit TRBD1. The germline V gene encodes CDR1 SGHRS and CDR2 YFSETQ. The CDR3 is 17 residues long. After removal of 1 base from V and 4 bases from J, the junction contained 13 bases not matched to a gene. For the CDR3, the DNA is TGCGCCAGCAGCTTGATAGGGGGCCGTCAGAGAATCTATGGCTACACCTTC. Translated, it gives CASSLIGGRQRIYGYTF.

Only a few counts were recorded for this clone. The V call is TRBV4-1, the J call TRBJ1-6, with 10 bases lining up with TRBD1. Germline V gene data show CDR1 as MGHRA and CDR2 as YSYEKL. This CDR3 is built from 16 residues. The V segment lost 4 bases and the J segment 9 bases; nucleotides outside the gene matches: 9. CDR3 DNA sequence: TGCGCCAGCAGCCCGGATTGGGACAGGGGTATTTCACCCCTCCACTTT. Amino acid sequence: CASSPDWDRGISPLHF.

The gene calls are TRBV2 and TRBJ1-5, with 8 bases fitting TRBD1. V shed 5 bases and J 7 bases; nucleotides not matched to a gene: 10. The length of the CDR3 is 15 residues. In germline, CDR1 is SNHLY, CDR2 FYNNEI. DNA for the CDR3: TGTGCCAGCAGTAAGGAGACAGGGGTAGACCAGCCCCAGCATTTT. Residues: CASSKETGVDQPQHF.

The CDR3 here is CASSLGGNTEAFF. CDR3 coding DNA: TGTGCCAGCAGCTTAGGCGGGAACACTGAAGCTTTCTTT. The rearrangement joins TRBV5-6 to TRBJ1-1, with no clear D. There are 13 residues in the CDR3. Germline CDR1 SGHDT, CDR2 YYEEEE. V dropped 2 bases and J dropped 1 base, with 6 bases sitting between them.

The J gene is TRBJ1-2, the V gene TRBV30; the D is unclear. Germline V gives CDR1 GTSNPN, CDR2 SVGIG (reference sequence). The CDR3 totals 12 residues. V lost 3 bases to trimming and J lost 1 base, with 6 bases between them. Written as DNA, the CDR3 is TGTGCCTGGAGGGAGGGTAACTATGGCTACACCTTC. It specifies CAWREGNYGYTF.

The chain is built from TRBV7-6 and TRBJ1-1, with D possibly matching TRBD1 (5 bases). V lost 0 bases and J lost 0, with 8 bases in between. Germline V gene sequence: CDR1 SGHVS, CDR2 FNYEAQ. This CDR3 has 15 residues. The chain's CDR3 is CASSLAGGMNTEAFF. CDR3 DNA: TGTGCCAGCAGCTTAGCGGGGGGGATGAACACTGAAGCTTTCTTT.

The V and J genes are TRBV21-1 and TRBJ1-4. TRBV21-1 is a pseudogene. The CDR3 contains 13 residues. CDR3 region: CARSDREGEKLFF. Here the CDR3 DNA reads TGTGCCAGATCTGACAGGGAGGGTGAAAAACTGTTTTTT.

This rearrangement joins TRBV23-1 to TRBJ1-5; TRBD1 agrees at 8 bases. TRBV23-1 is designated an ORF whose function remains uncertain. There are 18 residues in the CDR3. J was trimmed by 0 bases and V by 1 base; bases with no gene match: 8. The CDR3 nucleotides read TGCGCCAGCAGTCAATTGCGACAGGGGAAAGGTAGCAATCAGCCCCAGCATTTT. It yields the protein CASSQLRQGKGSNQPQHF.